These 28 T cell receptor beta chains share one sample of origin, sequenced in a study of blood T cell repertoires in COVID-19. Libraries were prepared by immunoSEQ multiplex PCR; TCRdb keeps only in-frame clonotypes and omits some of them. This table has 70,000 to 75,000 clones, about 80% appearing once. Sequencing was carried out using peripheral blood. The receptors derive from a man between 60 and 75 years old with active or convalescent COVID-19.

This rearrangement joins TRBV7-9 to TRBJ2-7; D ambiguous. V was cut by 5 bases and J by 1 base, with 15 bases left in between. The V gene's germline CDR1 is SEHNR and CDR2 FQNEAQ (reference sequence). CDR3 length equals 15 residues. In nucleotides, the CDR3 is TGTGCCAGCAGCCCATGGGCAGCCTCGTCCTACGAGCAGTACTTC. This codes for CASSPWAASSYEQYF.

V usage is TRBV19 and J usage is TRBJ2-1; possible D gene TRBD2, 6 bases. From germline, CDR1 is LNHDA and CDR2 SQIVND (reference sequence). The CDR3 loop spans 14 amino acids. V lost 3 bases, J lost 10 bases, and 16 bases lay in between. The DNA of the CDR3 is TGTGCCAGTAGTATTGGGTGGCTACGGGGGGAGCAGTTCTTC. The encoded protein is CASSIGWLRGEQFF. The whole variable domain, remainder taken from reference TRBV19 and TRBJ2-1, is DGGITQSPKYLFRKEGQNVTLSCEQNLNHDAMYWYRQDPGQGLRLIYYSQIVNDFQKGDIAEGYSVSREKKESFPLTVTSAQKNPTAFYLCASSIGWLRGEQFFGPGTRLTVL.

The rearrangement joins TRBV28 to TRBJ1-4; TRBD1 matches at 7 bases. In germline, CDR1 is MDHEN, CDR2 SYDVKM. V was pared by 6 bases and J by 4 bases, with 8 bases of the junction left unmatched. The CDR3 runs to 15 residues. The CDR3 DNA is TGTGCCAGCAGCCAGCCAGGGGGAAATAATGAAAAACTGTTTTTT. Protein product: CASSQPGGNNEKLFF.

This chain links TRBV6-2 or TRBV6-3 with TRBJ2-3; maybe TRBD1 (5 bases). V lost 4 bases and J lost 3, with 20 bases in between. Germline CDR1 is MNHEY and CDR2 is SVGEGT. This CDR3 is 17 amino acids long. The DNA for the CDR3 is TGTGCCAGCAGTTGGCCCCAACAGGCAGTATGGACAGATACGCAGTATTTT. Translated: CASSWPQQAVWTDTQYF.

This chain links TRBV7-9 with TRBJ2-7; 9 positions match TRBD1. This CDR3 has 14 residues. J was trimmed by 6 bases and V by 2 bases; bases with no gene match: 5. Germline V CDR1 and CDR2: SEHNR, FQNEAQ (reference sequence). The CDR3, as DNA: TGTGCCAGCAGCTTATCGACAGGGGGTACCGAGCAGTACTTC. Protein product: CASSLSTGGTEQYF.

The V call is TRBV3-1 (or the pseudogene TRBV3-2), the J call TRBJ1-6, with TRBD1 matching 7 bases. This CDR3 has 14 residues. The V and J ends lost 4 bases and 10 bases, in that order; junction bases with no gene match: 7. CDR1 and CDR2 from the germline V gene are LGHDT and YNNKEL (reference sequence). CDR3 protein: CASSPTGDQSPLHF. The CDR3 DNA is TGTGCCAGCAGCCCTACAGGGGACCAATCACCCCTCCACTTT.

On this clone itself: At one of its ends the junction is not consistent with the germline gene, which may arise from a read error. In DNA form, the CDR3 reads TGTGCCAGTAGGATAGGAGGGGGCCCGCCAGATACGCAGTATTTT. It encodes CASRIGGGPPDTQYF. J is TRBJ2-3 and V is TRBV19; D perhaps matches TRBD1 (7 bases). Germline V gene sequence: CDR1 LNHDA, CDR2 SQIVND (reference sequence). The CDR3 has 15 amino acids. Full variable domain (rest looked up from reference TRBV19 and TRBJ2-3): DGGITQSPKYLFRKEGQNVTLSCEQNLNHDAMYWYRQDPGQGLRLIYYSQIVNDFQKGDIAEGYSVSREKKESFPLTVTSAQKNPTAFYLCASRIGGGPPDTQYFGPGTRLTVL.

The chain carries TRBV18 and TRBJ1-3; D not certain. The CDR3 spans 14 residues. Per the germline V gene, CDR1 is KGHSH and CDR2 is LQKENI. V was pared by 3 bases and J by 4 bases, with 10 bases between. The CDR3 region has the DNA TGTGCCAGCTCACCTACCAGGCCCGGAAACACCATATATTTT. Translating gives CASSPTRPGNTIYF.

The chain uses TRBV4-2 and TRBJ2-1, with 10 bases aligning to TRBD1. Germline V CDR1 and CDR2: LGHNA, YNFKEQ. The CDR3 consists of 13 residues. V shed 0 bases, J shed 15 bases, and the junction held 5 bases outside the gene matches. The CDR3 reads CASSQDPDRGPFF. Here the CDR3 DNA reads TGTGCCAGCAGCCAAGATCCAGACAGGGGGCCGTTCTTC.

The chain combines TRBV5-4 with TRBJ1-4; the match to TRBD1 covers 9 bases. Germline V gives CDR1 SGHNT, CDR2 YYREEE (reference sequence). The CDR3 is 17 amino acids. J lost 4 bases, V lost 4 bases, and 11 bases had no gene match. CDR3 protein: CASSRGGQGRDNEKLFF. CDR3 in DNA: TGTGCCAGCAGCAGGGGGGGACAGGGACGTGATAATGAAAAACTGTTTTTT.

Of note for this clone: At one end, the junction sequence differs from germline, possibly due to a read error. In DNA form, the CDR3 reads TGTGCCACCAGTGACATCGGGACTAGCGCCTACCATGAGCAGTTCTTC. Translated, it gives CATSDIGTSAYHEQFF. The chain recombines TRBV24-1 with TRBJ2-1; the match to TRBD2 covers 10 bases. The CDR3 spans 16 residues. In germline, CDR1 is KGHDR, CDR2 SFDVKD.

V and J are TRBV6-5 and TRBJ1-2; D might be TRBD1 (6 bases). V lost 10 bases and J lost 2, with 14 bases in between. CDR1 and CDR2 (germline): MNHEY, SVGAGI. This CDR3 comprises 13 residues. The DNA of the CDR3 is TGTGCCACCACTAGGACAGAAAACTATGGCTACACCTTC. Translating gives CATTRTENYGYTF.

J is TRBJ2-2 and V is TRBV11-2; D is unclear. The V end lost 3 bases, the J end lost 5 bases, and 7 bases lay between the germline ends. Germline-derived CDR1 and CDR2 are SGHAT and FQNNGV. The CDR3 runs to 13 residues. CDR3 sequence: CASSFTPTGELFF. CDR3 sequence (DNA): TGTGCCAGCAGCTTCACACCAACCGGGGAGCTGTTTTTT.

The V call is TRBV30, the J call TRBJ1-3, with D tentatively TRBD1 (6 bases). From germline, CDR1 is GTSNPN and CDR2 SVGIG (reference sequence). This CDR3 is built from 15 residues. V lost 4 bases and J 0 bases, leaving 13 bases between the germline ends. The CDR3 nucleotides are TGTGCCTGGAACCCAGGGGTTAGCTCTGGAAACACCATATATTTT. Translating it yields CAWNPGVSSGNTIYF.

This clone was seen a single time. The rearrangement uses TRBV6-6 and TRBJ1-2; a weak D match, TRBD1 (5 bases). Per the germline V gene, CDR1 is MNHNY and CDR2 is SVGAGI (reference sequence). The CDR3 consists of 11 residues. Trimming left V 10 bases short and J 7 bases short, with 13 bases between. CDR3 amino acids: CAIGRDSGYTF. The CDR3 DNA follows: TGTGCCATCGGCAGGGACTCTGGCTACACCTTC.

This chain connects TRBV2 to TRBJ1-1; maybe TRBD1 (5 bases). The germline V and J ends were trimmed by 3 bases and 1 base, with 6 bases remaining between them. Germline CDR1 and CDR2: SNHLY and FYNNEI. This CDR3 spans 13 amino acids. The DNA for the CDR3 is TGTGCCAGCAGTGAGGACACGAACACTGAAGCTTTCTTT. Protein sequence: CASSEDTNTEAFF.

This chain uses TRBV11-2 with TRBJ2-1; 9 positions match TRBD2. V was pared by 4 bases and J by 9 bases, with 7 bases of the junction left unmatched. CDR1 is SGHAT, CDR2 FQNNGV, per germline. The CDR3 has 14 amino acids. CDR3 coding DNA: TGTGCCAGCAGCTCCTCGCGGGGGGGCCCTGAGCAGTTCTTC. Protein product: CASSSSRGGPEQFF. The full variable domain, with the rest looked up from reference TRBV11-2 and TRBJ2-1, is EAGVAQSPRYKIIEKRQSVAFWCNPISGHATLYWYQQILGQGPKLLIQFQNNGVVDDSQLPKDRFSAERLKGVDSTLKIQPAKLEDSAVYLCASSSSRGGPEQFFGPGTRLTVL.

Here the CDR3 DNA reads TGCGCCAGCAGCTCGGGCGGGGCGGGGATTGCAGATACGCAGTATTTT. Encoded protein: CASSSGGAGIADTQYF. The V call is TRBV5-1, the J call TRBJ2-3; maybe TRBD2 (6 bases). The CDR3 consists of 16 residues. The V and J ends lost 3 bases and 4 bases respectively, with 18 bases between them. Germline V gives CDR1 SGHRS, CDR2 YFSETQ. The full variable domain, completed using reference TRBV5-1 and TRBJ2-3, is KAGVTQTPRYLIKTRGQQVTLSCSPISGHRSVSWYQQTPGQGLQFLFEYFSETQRNKGNFPGRFSGRQFSNSRSEMNVSTLELGDSALYLCASSSGGAGIADTQYFGPGTRLTVL.

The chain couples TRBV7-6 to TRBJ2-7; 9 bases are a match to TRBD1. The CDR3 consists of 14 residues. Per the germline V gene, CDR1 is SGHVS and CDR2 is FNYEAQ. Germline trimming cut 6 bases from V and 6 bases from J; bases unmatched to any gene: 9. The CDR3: CASRPGQGMSEQYF. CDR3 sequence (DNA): TGTGCCAGCAGACCGGGACAGGGAATGAGCGAGCAGTACTTC. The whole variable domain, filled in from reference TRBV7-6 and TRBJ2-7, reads GAGVSQSPRYKVTKRGQDVALRCDPISGHVSLYWYRQALGQGPEFLTYFNYEAQQDKSGLPNDRFSAERPEGSISTLTIQRTEQRDSAMYRCASRPGQGMSEQYFGPGTRLTVT.

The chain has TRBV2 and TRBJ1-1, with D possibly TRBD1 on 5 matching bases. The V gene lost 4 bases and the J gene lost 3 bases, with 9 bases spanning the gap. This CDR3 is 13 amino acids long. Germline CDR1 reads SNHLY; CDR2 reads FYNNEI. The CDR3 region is CASSASGYTEAFF. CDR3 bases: TGTGCCAGCAGTGCTTCAGGGTACACTGAAGCTTTCTTT.

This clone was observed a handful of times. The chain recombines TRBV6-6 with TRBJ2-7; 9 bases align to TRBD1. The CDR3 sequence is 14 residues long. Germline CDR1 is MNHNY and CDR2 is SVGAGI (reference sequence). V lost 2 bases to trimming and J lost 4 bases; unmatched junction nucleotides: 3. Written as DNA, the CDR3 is TGTGCCAGCAGTTACCCCGACAGGGGGTACGAGCAGTACTTC. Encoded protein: CASSYPDRGYEQYF.

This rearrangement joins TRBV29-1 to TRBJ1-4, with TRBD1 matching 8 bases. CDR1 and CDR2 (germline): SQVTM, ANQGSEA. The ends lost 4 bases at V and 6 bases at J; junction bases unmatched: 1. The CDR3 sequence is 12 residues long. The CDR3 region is CSVAGGDEKLFF. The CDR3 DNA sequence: TGCAGCGTTGCAGGGGGCGATGAAAAACTGTTTTTT.

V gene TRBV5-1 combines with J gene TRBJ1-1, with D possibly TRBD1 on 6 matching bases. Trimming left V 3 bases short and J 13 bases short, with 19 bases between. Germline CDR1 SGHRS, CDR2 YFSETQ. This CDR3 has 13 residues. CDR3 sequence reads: CASSSAPGQFVFF. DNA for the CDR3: TGCGCCAGCAGCTCCGCTCCTGGACAGTTCGTTTTCTTT.

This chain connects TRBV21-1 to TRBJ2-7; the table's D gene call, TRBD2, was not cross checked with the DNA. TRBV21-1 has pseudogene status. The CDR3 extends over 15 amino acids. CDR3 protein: CARATTSGDSYEQYF. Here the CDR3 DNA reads TGTGCCAGGGCCACGACTAGCGGGGACTCCTACGAGCAGTACTTC.

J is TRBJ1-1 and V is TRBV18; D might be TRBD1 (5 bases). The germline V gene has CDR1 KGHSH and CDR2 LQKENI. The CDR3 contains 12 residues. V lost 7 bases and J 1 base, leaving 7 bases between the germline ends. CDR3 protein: CASWGGNTEAFF. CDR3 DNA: TGTGCCAGCTGGGGGGGGAACACTGAAGCTTTCTTT.

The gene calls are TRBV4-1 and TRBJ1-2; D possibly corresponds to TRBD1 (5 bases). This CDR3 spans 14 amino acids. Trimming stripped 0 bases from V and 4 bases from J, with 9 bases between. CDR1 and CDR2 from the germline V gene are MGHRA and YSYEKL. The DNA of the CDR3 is TGCGCCAGCAGCCAAGAAGTTAGGGGCTATGGCTACACCTTC. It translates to CASSQEVRGYGYTF.

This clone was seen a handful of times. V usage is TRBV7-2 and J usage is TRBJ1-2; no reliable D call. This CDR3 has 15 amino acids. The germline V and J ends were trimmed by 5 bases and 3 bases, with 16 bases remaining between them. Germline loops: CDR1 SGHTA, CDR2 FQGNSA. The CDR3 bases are TGTGCCAGCAGCACCTCTGGTCGCGGGCACTATGGCTACACCTTC. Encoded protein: CASSTSGRGHYGYTF. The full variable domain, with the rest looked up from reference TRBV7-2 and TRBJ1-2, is GAGVSQSPSNKVTEKGKDVELRCDPISGHTALYWYRQSLGQGLEFLIYFQGNSAPDKSGLPSDRFSAERTGGSVSTLTIQRTQQEDSAVYLCASSTSGRGHYGYTFGSGTRLTVV.

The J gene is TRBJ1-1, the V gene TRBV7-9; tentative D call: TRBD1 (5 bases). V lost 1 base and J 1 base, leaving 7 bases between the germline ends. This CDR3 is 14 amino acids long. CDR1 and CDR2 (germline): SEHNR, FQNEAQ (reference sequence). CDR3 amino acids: CASSLGTTNTEAFF. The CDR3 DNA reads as TGTGCCAGCAGCTTAGGGACAACGAACACTGAAGCTTTCTTT.